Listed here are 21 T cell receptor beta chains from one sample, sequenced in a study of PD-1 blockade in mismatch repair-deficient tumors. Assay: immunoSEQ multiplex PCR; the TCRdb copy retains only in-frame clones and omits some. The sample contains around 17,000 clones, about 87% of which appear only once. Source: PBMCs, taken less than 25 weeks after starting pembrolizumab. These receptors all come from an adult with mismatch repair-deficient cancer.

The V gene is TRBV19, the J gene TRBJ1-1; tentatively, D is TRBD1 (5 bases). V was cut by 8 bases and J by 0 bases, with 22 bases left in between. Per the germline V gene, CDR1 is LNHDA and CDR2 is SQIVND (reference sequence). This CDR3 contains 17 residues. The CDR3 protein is CASRDQGLLIMNTEAFF. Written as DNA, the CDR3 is TGTGCCAGTCGAGATCAGGGACTCCTAATAATGAACACTGAAGCTTTCTTT. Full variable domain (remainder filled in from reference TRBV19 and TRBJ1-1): DGGITQSPKYLFRKEGQNVTLSCEQNLNHDAMYWYRQDPGQGLRLIYYSQIVNDFQKGDIAEGYSVSREKKESFPLTVTSAQKNPTAFYLCASRDQGLLIMNTEAFFGQGTRLTVV.

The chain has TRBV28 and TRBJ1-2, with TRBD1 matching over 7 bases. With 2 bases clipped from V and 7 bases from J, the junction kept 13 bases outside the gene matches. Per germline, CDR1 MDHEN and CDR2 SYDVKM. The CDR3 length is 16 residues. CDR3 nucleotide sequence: TGTGCCAGCAGTTTAATCCCCTCGACAGGGTCGGGTGGCTACACCTTC. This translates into CASSLIPSTGSGGYTF.

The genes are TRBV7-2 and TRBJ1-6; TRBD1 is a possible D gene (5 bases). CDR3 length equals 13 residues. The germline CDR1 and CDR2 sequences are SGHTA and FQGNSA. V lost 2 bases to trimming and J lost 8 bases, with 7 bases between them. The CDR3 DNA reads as TGTGCCAGCAGCTTACGGGGGGATTCACCCCTCCACTTT. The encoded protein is CASSLRGDSPLHF.

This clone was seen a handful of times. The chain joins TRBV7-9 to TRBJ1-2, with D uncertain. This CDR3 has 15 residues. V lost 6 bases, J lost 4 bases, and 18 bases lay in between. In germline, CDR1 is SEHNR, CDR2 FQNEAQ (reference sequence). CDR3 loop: CASRNQVAGTYGYTF. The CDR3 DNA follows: TGTGCCAGCAGAAATCAGGTCGCGGGTACCTATGGCTACACCTTC. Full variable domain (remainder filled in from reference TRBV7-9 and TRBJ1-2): DTGVSQNPRHKITKRGQNVTFRCDPISEHNRLYWYRQTLGQGPEFLTYFQNEAQLEKSRLLSDRFSAERPKGSFSTLEIQRTEQGDSAMYLCASRNQVAGTYGYTFGSGTRLTVV.

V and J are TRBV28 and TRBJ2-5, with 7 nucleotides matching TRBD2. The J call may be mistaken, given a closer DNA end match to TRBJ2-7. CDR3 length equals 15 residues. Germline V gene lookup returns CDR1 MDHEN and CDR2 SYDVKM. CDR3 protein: CASSLSGTYSYEQYF. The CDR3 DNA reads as TGTGCCAGCAGTTTAAGCGGGACCTACTCCTACGAGCAGTACTTC.

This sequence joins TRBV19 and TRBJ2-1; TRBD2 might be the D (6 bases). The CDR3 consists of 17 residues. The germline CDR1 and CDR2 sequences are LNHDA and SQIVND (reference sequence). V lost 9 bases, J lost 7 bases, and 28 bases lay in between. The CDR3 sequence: CASPHCGTVLGLNEQFF. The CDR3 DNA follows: TGTGCCAGCCCTCACTGCGGGACCGTGCTAGGGCTGAATGAGCAGTTCTTC. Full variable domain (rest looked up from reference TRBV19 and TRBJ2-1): DGGITQSPKYLFRKEGQNVTLSCEQNLNHDAMYWYRQDPGQGLRLIYYSQIVNDFQKGDIAEGYSVSREKKESFPLTVTSAQKNPTAFYLCASPHCGTVLGLNEQFFGPGTRLTVL.

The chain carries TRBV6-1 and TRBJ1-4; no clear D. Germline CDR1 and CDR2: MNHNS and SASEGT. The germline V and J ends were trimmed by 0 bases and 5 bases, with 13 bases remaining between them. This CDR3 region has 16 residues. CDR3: CASSEANIHYNEKLFF. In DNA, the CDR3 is TGTGCCAGCAGTGAAGCAAACATACACTACAATGAAAAACTGTTTTTT.

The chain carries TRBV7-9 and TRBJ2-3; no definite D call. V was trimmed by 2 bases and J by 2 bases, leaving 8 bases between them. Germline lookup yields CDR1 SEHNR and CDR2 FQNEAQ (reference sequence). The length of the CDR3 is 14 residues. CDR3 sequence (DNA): TGTGCCAGCAGCTTAACCACTGACACAGATACGCAGTATTTT. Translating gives CASSLTTDTDTQYF.

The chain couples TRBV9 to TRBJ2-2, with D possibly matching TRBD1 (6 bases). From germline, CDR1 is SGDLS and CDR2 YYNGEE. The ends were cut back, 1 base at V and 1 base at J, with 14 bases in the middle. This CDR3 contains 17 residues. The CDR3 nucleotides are TGTGCCAGCAGCGTACCTCAGGGGCTGGAGAACACCGGGGAGCTGTTTTTT. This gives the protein CASSVPQGLENTGELFF.

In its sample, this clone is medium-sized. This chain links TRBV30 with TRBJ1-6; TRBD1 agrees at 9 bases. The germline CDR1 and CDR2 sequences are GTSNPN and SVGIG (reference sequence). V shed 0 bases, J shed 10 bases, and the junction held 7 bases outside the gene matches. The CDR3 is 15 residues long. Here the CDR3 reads CAWSVSGTGKSPLHF. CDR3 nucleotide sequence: TGTGCCTGGAGTGTATCTGGGACAGGGAAATCACCCCTCCACTTT. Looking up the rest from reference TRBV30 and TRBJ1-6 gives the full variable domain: SQTIHQWPATLVQPVGSPLSLECTVEGTSNPNLYWYRQAAGRGLQLLFYSVGIGQISSEVPQNLSASRPQDRQFILSSKKLLLSDSGFYLCAWSVSGTGKSPLHFGNGTRLTVT.

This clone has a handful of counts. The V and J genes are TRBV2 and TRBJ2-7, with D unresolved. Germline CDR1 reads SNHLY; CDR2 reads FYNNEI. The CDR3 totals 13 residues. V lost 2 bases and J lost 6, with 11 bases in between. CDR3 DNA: TGTGCCAGCAGTGAACTTCCTCCCGGCGAGCAGTACTTC. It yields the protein CASSELPPGEQYF.

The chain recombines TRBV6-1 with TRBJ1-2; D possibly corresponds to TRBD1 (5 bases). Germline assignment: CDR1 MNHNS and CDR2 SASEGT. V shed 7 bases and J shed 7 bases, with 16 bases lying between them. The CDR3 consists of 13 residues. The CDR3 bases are TGTGCCAGCAACCCGACGGGGGAGATTGGCTACACCTTC. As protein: CASNPTGEIGYTF.

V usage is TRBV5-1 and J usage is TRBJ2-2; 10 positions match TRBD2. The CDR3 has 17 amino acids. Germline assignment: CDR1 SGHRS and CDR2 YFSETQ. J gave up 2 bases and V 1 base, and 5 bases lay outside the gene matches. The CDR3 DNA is TGCGCCAGCAGCTTGCAGCGGGAGGGCCATAACACCGGGGAGCTGTTTTTT. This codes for CASSLQREGHNTGELFF. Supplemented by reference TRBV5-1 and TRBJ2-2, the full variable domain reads KAGVTQTPRYLIKTRGQQVTLSCSPISGHRSVSWYQQTPGQGLQFLFEYFSETQRNKGNFPGRFSGRQFSNSRSEMNVSTLELGDSALYLCASSLQREGHNTGELFFGEGSRLTVL.

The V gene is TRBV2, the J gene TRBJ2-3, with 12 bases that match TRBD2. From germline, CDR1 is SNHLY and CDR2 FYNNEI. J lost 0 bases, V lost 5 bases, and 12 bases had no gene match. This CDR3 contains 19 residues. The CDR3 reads CASSRLGTGTSGSTDTQYF. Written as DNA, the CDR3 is TGTGCCAGCAGTCGGCTGGGAACAGGGACTAGCGGGAGCACAGATACGCAGTATTTT.

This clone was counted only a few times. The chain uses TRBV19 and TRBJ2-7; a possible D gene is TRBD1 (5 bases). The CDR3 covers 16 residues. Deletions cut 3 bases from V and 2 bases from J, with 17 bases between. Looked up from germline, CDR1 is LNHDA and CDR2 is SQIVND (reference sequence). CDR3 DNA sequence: TGTGCCAGTAGTATTTGGTCCAGGGCTATGCCCTACGAGCAGTACTTC. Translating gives CASSIWSRAMPYEQYF.

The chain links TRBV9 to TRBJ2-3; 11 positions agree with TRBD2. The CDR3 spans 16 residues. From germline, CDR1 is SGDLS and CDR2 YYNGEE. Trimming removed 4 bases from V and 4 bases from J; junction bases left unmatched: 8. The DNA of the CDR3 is TGTGCCAGCAGCCCCCGGGAGGGACTAGCGGCAGATACGCAGTATTTT. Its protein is CASSPREGLAADTQYF.

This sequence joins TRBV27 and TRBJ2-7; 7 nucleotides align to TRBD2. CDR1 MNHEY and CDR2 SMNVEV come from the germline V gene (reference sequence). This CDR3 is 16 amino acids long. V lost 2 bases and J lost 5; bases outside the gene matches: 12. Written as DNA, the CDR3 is TGTGCCAGCAGTTTAGCGCCCAGACTAGCTAGGAACGAGCAGTACTTC. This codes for CASSLAPRLARNEQYF.

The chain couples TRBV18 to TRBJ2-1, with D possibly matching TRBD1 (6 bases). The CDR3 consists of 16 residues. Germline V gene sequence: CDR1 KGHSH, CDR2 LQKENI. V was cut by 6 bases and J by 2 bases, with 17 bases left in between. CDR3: CASSPLTGPTYNEQFF. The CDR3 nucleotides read TGTGCCAGCTCGCCTCTGACAGGTCCTACCTACAATGAGCAGTTCTTC.

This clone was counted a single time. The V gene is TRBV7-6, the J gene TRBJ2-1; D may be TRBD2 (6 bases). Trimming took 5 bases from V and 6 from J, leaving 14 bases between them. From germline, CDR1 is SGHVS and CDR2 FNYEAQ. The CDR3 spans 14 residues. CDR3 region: CASSPSGLLNEQFF. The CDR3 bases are TGTGCCAGCAGCCCATCGGGACTCCTCAATGAGCAGTTCTTC.

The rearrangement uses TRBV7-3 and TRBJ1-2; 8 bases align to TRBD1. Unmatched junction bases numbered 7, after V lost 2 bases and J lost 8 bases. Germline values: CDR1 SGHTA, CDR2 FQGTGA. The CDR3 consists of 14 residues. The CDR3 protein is CASSLGDRSSGYTF. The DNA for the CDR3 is TGTGCCAGCAGCTTAGGGGACAGGTCATCGGGCTACACCTTC.

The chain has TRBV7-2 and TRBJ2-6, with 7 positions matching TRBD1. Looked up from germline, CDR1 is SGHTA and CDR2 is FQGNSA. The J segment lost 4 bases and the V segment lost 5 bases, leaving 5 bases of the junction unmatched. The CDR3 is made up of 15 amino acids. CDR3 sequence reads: CASSRDRAGANVLTF. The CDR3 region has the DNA TGTGCCAGCAGCCGCGACAGGGCAGGGGCCAACGTCCTGACTTTC. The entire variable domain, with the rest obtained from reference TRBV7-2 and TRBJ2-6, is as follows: GAGVSQSPSNKVTEKGKDVELRCDPISGHTALYWYRQSLGQGLEFLIYFQGNSAPDKSGLPSDRFSAERTGGSVSTLTIQRTQQEDSAVYLCASSRDRAGANVLTFGAGSRLTVL.